The source of this T cell receptor (beta chain) is a study of CD8+ T cells in alopecia areata. Sequencing used cDNA as its template, made by extracting RNA and reverse transcribing it. TCRdb's copy holds only in-frame clones and misses some; the assay was immunoSEQ multiplex PCR. The data hold approximately 200,000 clones, with 58% observed a single time. Points from the study as a whole: A large proportion of expanded lesional clones were detected persisting in scalp and blood during tofacitinib. There was only one nonresponder, so it was unclear how baseline CD8+ expansion relates to response.

Treatment described: oral pan-JAK inhibitor, 5-10 mg twice daily. The CDR3 is made up of 12 amino acids. The V gene's germline CDR1 is ENHRY and CDR2 SYGVKD. With 5 bases removed from V and 2 bases from J, the gap between germline ends came to 3 bases. This clone has only a few counts. What it binds is not known. The sequences come from CD4+ T cells sorted from blood, collected at week 24, from a patient treated with tofacitinib. The gene calls are TRBV10-3 and TRBJ2-2; the D is unclear. The clonotype comes from a human donor with alopecia areata. CDR3: CAISYNTGELFF. The CDR3 bases are TGTGCCATCAGTTACAACACCGGGGAGCTGTTTTTT.